This T cell receptor beta chain was sequenced in a study of blood T cell repertoires in COVID-19. In its sample, this clone was seen once. Profiling relied on immunoSEQ multiplex PCR, and the TCRdb table lists in-frame clones only, not all of them. The table lists about 220,000 clones, 88% of them singletons. The CDR3 loop spans 15 amino acids. The specimen sequenced was PBMCs or T cells enriched from blood (not recorded which). The origin of this receptor is a woman aged 25 to 39 who had recovered from COVID-19. This rearrangement joins TRBV21-1 to TRBJ2-7; the table gives TRBD2 as D, unverified against the DNA. TRBV21-1 represents a pseudogene. The CDR3 region is CASMRGGGAPYEQYF. CDR3 sequence (DNA): TGTGCCAGCATGCGCGGCGGGGGGGCCCCCTACGAGCAGTACTTC.